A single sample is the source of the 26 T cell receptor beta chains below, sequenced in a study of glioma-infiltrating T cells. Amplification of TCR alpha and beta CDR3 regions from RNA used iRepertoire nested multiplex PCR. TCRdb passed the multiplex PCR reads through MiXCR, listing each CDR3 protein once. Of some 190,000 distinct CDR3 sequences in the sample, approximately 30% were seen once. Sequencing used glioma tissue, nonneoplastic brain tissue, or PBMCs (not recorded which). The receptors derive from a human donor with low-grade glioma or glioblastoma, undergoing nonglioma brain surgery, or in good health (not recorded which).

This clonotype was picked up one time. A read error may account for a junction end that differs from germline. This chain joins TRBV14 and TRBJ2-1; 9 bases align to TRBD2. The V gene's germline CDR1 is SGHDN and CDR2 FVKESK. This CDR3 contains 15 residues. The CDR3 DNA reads TGTGCCAACAGCCAATTCGCGGGAGGGTACAATGAGCAGTTCTTC. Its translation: CANSQFAGGYNEQFF.

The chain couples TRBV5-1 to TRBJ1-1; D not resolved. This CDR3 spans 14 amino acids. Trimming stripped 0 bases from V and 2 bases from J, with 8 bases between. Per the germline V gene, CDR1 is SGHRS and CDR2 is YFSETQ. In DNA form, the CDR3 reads TGCGCCAGCAGCTTGGAACATATTAACACTGAAGCTTTCTTT. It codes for CASSLEHINTEAFF.

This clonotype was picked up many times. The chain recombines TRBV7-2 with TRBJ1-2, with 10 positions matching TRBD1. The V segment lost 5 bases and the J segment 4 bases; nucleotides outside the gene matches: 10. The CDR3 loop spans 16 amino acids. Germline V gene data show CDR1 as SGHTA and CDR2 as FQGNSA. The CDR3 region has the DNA TGTGCCAGCAGCCCAGACCGACAGGGGGCTATCTATGGCTACACCTTC. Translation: CASSPDRQGAIYGYTF.

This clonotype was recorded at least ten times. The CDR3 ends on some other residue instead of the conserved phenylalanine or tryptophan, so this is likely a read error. The CDR3 DNA is TGTGCCAGCGACAAGACAGGGGGCTTCTACGAGCAGTACCTC. Its protein is CASDKTGGFYEQYL. The chain combines TRBV6-2 or TRBV6-3 with TRBJ2-7, with 10 bases aligning to TRBD1. Germline CDR1 MNHEY, CDR2 SVGEGT. The CDR3 consists of 14 residues. V shed 8 bases and J 3 bases; nucleotides not matched to a gene: 7.

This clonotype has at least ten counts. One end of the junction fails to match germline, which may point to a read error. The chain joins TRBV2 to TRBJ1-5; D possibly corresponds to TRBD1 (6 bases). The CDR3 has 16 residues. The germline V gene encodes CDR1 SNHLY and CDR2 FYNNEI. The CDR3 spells CASREGSGARNQPQHF. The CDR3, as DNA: TGTGCCAGCAGGGAAGGTTCAGGGGCTCGAAATCAGCCCCAGCATTTT.

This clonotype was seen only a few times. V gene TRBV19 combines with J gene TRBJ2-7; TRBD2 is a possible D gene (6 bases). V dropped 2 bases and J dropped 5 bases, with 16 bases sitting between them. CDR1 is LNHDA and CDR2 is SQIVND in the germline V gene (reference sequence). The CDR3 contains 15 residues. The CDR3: CASSINGWRDHEQYF. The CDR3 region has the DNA TGTGCCAGTAGTATAAATGGATGGCGGGACCACGAGCAGTACTTC.

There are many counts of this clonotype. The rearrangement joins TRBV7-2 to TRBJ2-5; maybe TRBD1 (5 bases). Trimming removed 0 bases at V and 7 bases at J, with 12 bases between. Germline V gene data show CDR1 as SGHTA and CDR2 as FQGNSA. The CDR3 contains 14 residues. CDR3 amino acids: CASSLARDTGTQYF. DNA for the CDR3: TGTGCCAGCAGCTTAGCGAGAGATACAGGGACCCAGTACTTC.

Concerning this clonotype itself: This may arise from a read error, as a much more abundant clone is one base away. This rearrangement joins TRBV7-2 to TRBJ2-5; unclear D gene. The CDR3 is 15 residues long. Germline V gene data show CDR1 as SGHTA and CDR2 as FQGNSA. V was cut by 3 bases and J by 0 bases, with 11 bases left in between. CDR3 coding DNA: TGTGCCAGCAGCTTTGGCGGCGGACACCAAGAGACCCAGTACTTC. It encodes CASSFGGGHQETQYF.

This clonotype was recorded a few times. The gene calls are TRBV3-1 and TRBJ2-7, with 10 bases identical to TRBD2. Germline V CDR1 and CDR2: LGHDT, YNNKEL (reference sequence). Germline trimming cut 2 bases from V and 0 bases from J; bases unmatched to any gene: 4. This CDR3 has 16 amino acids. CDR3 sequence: CASSQTSGTISYEQYF. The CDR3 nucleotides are TGTGCCAGCAGCCAAACTAGCGGGACTATCTCCTACGAGCAGTACTTC.

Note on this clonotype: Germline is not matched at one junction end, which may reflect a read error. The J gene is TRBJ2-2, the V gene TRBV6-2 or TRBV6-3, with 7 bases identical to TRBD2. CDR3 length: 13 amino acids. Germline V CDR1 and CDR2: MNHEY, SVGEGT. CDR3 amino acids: CASSYRMSGELSF. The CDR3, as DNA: TGTGCCAGCAGTTACAGAATGAGCGGGGAGCTGTCGTTT.

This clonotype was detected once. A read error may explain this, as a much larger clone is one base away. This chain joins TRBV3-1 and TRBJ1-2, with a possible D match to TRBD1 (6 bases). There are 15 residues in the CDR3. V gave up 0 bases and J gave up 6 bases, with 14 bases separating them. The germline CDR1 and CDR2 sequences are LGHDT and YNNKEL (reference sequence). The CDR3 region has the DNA TGTGCCAGCAGCCAAGATCAGGGGTGGAGTGATGGCTACACCTTC. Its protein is CASSQDQGWSDGYTF.

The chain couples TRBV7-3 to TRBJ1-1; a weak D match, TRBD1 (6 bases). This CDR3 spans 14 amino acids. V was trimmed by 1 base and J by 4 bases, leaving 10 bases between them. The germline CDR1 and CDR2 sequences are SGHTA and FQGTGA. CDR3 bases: TGTGCCAGCAGCTTAAATTCCAGGGGCACTGAAGCTTTCTTT. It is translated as CASSLNSRGTEAFF.

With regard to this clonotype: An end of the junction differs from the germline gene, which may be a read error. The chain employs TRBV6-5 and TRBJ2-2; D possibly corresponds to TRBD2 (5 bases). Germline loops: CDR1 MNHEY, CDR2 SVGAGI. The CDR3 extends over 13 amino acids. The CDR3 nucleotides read TGTGCCTGCACCAAACCGGCCACCGGGGAGATGTTTTTT. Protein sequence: CACTKPATGEMFF.

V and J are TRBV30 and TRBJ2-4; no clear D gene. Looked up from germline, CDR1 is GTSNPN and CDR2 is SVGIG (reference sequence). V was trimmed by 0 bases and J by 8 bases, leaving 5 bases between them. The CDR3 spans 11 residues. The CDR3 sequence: CAWSVQHIQYF. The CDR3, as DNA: TGTGCCTGGAGTGTACAACACATTCAGTACTTC. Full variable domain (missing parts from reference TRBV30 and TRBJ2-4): SQTIHQWPATLVQPVGSPLSLECTVEGTSNPNLYWYRQAAGRGLQLLFYSVGIGQISSEVPQNLSASRPQDRQFILSSKKLLLSDSGFYLCAWSVQHIQYFGAGTRLSVL.

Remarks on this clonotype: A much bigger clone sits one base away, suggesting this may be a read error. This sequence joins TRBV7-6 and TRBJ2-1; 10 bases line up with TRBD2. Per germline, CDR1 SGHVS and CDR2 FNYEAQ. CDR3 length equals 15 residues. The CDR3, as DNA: TGTGCTAGCAGCTTAGGGCTAGCGGGAGACAATGGGCAGTTCTTC. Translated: CASSLGLAGDNGQFF.

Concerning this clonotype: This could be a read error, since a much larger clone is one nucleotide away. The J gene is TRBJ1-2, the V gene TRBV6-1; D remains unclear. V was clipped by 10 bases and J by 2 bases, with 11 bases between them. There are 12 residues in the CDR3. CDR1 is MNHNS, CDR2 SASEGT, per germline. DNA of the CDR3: TGTGCCATCGGTCCGGAGAACTATGGCTACACCTTC. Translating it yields CAIGPENYGYTF.

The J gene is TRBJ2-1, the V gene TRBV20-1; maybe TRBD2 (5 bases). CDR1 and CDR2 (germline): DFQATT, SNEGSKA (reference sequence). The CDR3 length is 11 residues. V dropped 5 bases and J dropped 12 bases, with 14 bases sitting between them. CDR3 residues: CSALKEDTQFF. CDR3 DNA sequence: TGCAGTGCTTTGAAGGAGGATACGCAGTTCTTC.

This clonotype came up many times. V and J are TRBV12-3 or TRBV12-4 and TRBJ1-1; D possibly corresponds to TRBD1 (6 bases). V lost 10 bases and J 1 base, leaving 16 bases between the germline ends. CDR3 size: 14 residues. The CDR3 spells CATLPGAANTEAFF. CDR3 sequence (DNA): TGTGCCACTCTACCAGGGGCGGCGAACACTGAAGCTTTCTTT.

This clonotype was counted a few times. CDR3 nucleotide sequence: TGCAGTGCTAGCCCGACTAGCGGGAGTATCTACGAGCAGTACTTC. Translation: CSASPTSGSIYEQYF. The V gene is TRBV20-1, the J gene TRBJ2-7; 12 bases align to TRBD2. Germline V gives CDR1 DFQATT, CDR2 SNEGSKA (reference sequence). With 3 bases clipped from V and 3 bases from J, the junction kept 6 bases outside the gene matches. This CDR3 contains 15 residues.

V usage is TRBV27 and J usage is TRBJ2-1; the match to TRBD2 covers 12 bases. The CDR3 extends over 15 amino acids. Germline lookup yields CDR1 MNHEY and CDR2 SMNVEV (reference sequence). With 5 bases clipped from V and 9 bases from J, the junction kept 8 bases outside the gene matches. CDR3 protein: CASSPLAGGPSEQFF. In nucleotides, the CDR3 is TGTGCCAGCAGTCCCCTAGCGGGAGGGCCGAGTGAGCAGTTCTTC.

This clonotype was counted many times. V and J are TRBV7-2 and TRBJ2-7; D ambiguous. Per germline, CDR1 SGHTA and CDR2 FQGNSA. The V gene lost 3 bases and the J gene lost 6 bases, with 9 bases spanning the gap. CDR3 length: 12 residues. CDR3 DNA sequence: TGTGCCAGCAGCTTCTCCTCCCCCGAGCAGTACTTC. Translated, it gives CASSFSSPEQYF.

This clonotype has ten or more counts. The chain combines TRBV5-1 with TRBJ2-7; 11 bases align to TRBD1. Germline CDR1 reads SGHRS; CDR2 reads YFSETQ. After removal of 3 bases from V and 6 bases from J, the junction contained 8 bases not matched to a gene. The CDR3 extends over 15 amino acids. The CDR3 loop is CASSSNTGTGGEQYF. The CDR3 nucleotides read TGCGCCAGCAGCTCCAATACCGGGACAGGGGGCGAGCAGTACTTC.

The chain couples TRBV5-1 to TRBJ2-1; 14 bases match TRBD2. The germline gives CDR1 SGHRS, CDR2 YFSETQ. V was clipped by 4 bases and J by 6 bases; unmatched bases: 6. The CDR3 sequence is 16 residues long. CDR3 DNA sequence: TGCGCCAGCAGCGAAATGGGACTAGCGGGGGTCAATGAGCAGTTCTTC. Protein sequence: CASSEMGLAGVNEQFF. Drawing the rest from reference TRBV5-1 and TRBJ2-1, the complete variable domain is KAGVTQTPRYLIKTRGQQVTLSCSPISGHRSVSWYQQTPGQGLQFLFEYFSETQRNKGNFPGRFSGRQFSNSRSEMNVSTLELGDSALYLCASSEMGLAGVNEQFFGPGTRLTVL.

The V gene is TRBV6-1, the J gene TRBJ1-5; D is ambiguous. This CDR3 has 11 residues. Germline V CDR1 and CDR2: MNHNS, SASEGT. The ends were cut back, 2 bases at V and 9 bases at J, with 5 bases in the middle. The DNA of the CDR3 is TGTGCCAGCAGTGAAATCCGGCCCCAGCATTTT. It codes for CASSEIRPQHF.

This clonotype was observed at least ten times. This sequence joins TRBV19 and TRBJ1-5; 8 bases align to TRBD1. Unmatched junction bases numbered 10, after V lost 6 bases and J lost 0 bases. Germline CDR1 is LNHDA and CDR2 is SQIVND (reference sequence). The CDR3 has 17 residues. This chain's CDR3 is CASSIGQGRYSNQPQHF. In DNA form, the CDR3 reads TGTGCCAGTAGCATCGGACAGGGCCGTTATAGCAATCAGCCCCAGCATTTT.

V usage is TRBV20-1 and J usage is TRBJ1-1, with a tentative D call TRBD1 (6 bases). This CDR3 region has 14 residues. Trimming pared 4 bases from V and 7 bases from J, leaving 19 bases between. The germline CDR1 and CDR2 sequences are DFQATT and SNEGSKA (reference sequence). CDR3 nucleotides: TGCAGTGCTAATACAGGGAGCGTGATCAATGAAGCTTTCTTT. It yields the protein CSANTGSVINEAFF.